This T cell receptor (beta chain) originates from a study of shared clonotypes between healthy human individuals. Study summary: Those who served as donors were a couple of women and three men between the ages of 18 and 49. Researchers assigned three CD4 naive, three CD4 memory, two CD8 naive and one CD8 memory plate to each donor. Study findings and constraints: Sequencing depth was expected to affect clonotype sharing among donors. Few donors limited the genetic and exposure-history diversity represented.

V gave up 4 bases and J gave up 1 base; unmatched junction bases: 9. This CDR3 has 16 amino acids. CDR1 and CDR2 from the germline V gene are SGHVS and FQNEAQ. Only in-frame clones appear in the TCRdb table, and some are missing; sequencing was by immunoSEQ multiplex PCR. The sample yields about 1.5 million clones, 95% to 99% seen once. This clone has just one count. The antigen remains unidentified. J is TRBJ2-7 and V is TRBV7-8, with 8 bases that match TRBD1. Material for sequencing was naive CD4+ T cells sorted from blood. As for subset: CD45RA+ positively selected. The TCR was taken from a man aged 25 to 40 in good health. The DNA for the CDR3 is TGTGCCAGCAGCTCAGCGGACAGGGCTTTGTCCTACGAGCAGTACTTC. The encoded protein is CASSSADRALSYEQYF.